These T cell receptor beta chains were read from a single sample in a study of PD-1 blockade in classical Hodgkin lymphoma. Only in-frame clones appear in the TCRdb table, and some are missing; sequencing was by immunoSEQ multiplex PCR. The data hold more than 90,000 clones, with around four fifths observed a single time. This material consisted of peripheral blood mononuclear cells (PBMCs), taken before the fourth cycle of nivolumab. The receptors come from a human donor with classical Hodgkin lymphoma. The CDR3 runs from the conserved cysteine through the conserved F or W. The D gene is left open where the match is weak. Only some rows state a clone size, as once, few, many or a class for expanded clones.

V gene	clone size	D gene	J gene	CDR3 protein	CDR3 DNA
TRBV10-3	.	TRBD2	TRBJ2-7	CAISESLSGRGPARAPYEQYF	TGTGCCATCAGTGAGTCGCTTAGCGGGAGGGGCCCGGCACGGGCCCCTTACGAGCAGTACTTC
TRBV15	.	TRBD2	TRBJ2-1	CATSRSASGDYNEQFF	TGTGCCACCAGCAGATCCGCCAGCGGGGACTACAATGAGCAGTTCTTC
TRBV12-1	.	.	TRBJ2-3	CASSPPQLAPSTDTQYF	TGTGCCAGCAGCCCGCCGCAACTAGCGCCTAGCACAGATACGCAGTATTTT
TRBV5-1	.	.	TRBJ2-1	CASSLAGFNEQFF	TGCGCCAGCAGCTTGGCCGGCTTCAATGAGCAGTTCTTC
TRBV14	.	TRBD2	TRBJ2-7	CASSPGLAGYYEQYF	TGTGCCAGCAGCCCGGGACTAGCGGGGTACTACGAGCAGTACTTC
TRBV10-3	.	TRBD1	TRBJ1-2	CAISRLGTGNYGYTF	TGTGCCATCAGCCGACTTGGGACAGGGAACTATGGCTACACCTTC
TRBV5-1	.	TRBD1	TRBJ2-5	CASSVGQGAGETQYF	TGCGCCAGCAGCGTGGGACAGGGGGCAGGAGAGACCCAGTACTTC
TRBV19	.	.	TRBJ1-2	CASSKRQRGGGYTF	TGTGCCAGTAGTAAAAGACAAAGGGGAGGTGGCTACACCTTC
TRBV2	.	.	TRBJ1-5	CASSVLNSNQPQHF	TGTGCCAGCAGTGTCCTAAATAGCAATCAGCCCCAGCATTTT
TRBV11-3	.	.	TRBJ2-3	CASSLEGRDTDTQYF	TGTGCCAGCAGCTTAGAGGGCAGGGATACAGATACGCAGTATTTT
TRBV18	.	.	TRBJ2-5	CASSDTRTEETQYF	TGTGCCAGCTCCGATACCCGGACGGAAGAGACCCAGTACTTC
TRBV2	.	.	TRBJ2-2	CASGYTHTGELFF	TGTGCCAGCGGATACACCCACACCGGGGAGCTGTTTTTT
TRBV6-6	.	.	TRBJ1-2	CASSNLGYTF	TGTGCCAGCAGTAACCTGGGCTACACCTTC
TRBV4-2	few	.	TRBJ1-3	CASSHPQGFSTIYF	TGTGCCAGCAGCCATCCGCAGGGGTTCTCCACCATATATTTT
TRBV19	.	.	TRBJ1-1	CASRSSGGGTEAFF	TGTGCCAGTAGATCTTCTGGGGGTGGCACTGAAGCTTTCTTT
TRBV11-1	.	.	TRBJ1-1	CASSLPLGGTEAFF	TGTGCCAGCAGCCTCCCTCTAGGGGGAACTGAAGCTTTCTTT
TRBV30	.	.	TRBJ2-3	CAWSADQLDTQYF	TGTGCCTGGAGTGCCGATCAGCTGGATACGCAGTATTTT
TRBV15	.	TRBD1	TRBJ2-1	CATSVGGQGAHNEQFF	TGTGCCACCAGCGTCGGGGGCCAGGGGGCCCACAATGAGCAGTTCTTC
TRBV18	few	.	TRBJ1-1	CASSPGGDTEAFF	TGTGCCAGCTCACCGGGGGGGGACACTGAAGCTTTCTTT
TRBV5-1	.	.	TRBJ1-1	CASSLTQDIIGAFF	TGCGCCAGCAGCCTTACACAGGACATAATCGGAGCTTTCTTT
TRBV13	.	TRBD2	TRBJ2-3	CASSWPGLAGDTQYF	TGTGCCAGCAGCTGGCCGGGACTAGCAGGAGATACGCAGTATTTT
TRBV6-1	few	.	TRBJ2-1	CASRPTSSYNEQFF	TGTGCCAGCAGGCCTACTAGCTCCTACAATGAGCAGTTCTTC
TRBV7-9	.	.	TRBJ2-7	CASSLTNGGREQYF	TGTGCCAGCAGCTTAACCAATGGGGGGCGCGAGCAGTACTTC
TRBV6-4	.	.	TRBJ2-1	CASSDSIGQLYNEQFF	TGTGCCAGCAGTGACTCGATTGGACAGCTTTACAATGAGCAGTTCTTC
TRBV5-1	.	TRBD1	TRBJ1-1	CASSFQGEYTEAFF	TGCGCCAGCAGCTTTCAGGGGGAGTACACTGAAGCTTTCTTT